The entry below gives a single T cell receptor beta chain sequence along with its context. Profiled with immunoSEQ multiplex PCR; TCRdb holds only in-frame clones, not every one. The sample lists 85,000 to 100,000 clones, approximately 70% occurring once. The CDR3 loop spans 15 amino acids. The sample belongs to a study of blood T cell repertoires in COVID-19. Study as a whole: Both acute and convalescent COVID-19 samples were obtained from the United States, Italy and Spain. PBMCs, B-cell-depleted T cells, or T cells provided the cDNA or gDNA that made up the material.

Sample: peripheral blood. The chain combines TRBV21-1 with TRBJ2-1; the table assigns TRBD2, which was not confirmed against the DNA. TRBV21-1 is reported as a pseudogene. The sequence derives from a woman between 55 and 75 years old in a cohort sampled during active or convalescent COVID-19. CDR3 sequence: CASSKTSRPYNEQFF. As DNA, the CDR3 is TGTGCCAGCAGCAAGACTAGCCGGCCCTACAATGAGCAGTTCTTC.